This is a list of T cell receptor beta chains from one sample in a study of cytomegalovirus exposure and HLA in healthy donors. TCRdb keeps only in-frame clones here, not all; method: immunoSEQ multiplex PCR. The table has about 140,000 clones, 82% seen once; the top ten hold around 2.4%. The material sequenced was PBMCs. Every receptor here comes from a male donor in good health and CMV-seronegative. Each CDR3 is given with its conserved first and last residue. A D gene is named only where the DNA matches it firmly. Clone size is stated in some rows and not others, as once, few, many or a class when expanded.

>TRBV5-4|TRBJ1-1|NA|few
CAIHQGIMNTEAFF
TGTGCCATACACCAGGGGATAATGAACACTGAAGCTTTCTTT
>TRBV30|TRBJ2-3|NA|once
CAWSTSVDTQYF
TGTGCCTGGAGTACCTCGGTTGATACGCAGTATTTT
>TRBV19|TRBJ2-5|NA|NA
CASSIVSWQTQYF
TGTGCCAGTAGTATAGTTAGCTGGCAGACCCAGTACTTC
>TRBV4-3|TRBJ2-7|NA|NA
CASRESPGRAYEQYF
TGCGCCAGCAGGGAGTCCCCGGGCAGGGCCTACGAGCAGTACTTC
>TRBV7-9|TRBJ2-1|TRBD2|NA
CASSLETSGNNEQFF
TGTGCCAGCAGCTTAGAGACTAGCGGTAACAATGAGCAGTTCTTC
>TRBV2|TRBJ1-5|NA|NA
CASSETASNQPQHF
TGTGCCAGCAGTGAGACAGCAAGCAATCAGCCCCAGCATTTT
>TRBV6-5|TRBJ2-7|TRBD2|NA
CASSSTTSGRSEQYF
TGTGCCAGCAGTTCTACGACTAGCGGGAGAAGCGAGCAGTACTTC
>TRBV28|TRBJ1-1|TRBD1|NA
CASSEGQATQAFF
TGTGCCAGCAGTGAAGGACAGGCTACGCAGGCTTTCTTT
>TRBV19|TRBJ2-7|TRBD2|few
CASSILAGSEQYF
TGTGCCAGTAGTATCCTAGCGGGAAGTGAGCAGTACTTC
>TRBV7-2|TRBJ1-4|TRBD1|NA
CASSSQGRSEKLFF
TGTGCCAGCAGCTCACAGGGGCGGAGTGAAAAACTGTTTTTT